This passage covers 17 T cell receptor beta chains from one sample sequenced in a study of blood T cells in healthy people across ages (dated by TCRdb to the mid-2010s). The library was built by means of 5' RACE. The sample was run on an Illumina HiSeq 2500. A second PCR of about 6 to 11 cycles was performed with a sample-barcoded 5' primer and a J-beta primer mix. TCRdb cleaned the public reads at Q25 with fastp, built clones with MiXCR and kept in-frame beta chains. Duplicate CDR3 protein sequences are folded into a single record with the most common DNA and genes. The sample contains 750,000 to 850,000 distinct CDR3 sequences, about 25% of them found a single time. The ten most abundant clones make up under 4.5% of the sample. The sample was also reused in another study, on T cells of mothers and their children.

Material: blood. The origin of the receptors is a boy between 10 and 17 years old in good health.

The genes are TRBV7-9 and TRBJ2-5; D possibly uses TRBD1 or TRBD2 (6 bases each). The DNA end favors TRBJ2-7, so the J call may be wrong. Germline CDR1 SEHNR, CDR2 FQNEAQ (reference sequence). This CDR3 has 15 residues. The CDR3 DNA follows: TGTGCCAGCAGCCCACAGGGAGGTTTGGACTACGAGCAGTACTTC. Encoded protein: CASSPQGGLDYEQYF.

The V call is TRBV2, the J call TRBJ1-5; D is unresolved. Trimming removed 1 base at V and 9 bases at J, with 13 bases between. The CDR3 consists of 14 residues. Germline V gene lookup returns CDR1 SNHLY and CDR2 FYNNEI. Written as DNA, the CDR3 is TGTGCCAGCAGTGAAGGGGGTCCCACCGGGCCCCAGCATTTT. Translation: CASSEGGPTGPQHF.

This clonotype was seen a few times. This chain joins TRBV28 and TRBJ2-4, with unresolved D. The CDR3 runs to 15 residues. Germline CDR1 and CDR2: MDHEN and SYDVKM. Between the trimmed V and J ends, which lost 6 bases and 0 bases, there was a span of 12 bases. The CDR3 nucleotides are TGTGCCAGCAGCACAAGCCTACTAGCCAAAAACATTCAGTACTTC. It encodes CASSTSLLAKNIQYF.

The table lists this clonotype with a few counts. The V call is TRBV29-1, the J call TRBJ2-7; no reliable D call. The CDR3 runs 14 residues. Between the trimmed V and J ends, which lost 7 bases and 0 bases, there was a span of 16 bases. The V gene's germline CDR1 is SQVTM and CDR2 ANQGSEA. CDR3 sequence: CSACDDTRSYEQYF. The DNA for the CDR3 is TGCAGCGCCTGCGATGACACCCGCTCCTACGAGCAGTACTTC.

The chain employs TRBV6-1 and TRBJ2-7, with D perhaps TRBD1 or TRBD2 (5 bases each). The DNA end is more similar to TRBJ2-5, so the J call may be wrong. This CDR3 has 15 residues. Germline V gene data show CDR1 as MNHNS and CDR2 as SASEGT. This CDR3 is CASTLLLGEQETQYF. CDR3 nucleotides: TGTGCCAGCACCCTGCTTTTGGGGGAACAAGAGACCCAGTACTTC.

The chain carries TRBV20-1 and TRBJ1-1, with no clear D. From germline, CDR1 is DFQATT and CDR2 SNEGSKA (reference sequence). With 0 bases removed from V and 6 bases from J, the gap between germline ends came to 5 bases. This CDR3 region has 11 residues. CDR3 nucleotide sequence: TGCAGTGCTAGAGATGAGTCTGAAGCTTTCTTT. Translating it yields CSARDESEAFF.

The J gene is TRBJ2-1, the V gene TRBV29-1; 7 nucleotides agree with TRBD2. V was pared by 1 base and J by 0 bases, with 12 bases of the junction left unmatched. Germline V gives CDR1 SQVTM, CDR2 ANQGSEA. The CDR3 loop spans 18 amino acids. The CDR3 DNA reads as TGCAGCGTTGAAGGGTCAAGTACCGGGGGGAGCTCCTACAATGAGCAGTTCTTC. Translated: CSVEGSSTGGSSYNEQFF.

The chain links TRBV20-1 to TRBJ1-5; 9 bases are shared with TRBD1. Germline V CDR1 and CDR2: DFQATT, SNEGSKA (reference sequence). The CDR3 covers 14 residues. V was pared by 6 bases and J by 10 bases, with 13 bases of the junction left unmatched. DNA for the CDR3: TGCAGTGCGTTGACGGGACAGGGACGAAATCCCCAGCATTTT. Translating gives CSALTGQGRNPQHF.

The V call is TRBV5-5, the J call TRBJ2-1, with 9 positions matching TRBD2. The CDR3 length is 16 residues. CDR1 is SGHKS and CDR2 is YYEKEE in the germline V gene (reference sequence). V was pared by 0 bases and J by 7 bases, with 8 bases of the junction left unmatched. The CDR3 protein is CASSLVAGGPGNEQFF. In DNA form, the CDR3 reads TGTGCCAGCAGCTTGGTGGCGGGGGGGCCGGGTAATGAGCAGTTCTTC.

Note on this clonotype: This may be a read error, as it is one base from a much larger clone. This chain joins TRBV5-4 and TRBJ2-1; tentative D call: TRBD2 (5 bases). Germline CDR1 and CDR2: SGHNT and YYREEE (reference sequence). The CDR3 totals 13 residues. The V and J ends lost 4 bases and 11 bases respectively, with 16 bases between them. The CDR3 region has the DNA TGTGCCAGCAGCCCCGGGGTGGACCCGCAGCAGTTCTTC. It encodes CASSPGVDPQQFF.

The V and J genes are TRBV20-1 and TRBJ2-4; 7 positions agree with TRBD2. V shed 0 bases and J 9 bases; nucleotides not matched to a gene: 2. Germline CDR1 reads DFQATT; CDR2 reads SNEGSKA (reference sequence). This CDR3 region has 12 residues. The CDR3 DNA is TGCAGTGCTAGAGAGGGGGGGGTCATTCAGTACTTC. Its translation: CSAREGGVIQYF.

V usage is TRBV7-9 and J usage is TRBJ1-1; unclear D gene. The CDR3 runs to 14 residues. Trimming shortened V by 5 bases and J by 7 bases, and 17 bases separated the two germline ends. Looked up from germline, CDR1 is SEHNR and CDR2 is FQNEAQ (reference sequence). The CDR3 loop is CASSPGVGGDEAFF. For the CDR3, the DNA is TGTGCCAGCAGCCCGGGTGTTGGCGGAGATGAAGCTTTCTTT.

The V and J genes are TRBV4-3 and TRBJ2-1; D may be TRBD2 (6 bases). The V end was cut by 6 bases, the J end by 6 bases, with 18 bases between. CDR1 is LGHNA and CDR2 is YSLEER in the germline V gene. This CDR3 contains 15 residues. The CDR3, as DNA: TGCGCCAGCAGTACCAGGCGCGGGATTAGCAATGAGCAGTTCTTC. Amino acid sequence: CASSTRRGISNEQFF.

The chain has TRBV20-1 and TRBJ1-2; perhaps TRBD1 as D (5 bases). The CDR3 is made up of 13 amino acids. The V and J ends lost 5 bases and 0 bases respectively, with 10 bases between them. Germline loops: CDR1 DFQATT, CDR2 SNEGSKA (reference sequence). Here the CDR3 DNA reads TGCAGTGCTCAGACAGAAACTAACTATGGCTACACCTTC. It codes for CSAQTETNYGYTF.

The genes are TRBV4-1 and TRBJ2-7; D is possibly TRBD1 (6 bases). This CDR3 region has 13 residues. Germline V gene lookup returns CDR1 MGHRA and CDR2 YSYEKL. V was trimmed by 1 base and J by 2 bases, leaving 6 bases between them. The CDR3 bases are TGCGCCAGCAGCCAAGGGGGGCCCTACGAGCAGTACTTC. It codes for CASSQGGPYEQYF.

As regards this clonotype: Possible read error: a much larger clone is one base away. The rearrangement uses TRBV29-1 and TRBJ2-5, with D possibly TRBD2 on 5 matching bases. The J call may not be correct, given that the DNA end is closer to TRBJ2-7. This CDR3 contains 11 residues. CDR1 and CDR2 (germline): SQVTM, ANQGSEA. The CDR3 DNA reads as TGCGGCGTTGGGGTCGGGGACGAGCAGTACTTC. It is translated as CGVGVGDEQYF.

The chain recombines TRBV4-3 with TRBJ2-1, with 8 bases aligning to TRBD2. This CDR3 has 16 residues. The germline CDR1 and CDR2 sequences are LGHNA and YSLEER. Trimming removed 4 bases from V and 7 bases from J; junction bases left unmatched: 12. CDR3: CASSRAGGGTQNEQFF. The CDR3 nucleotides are TGCGCCAGCAGCCGTGCGGGCGGGGGGACTCAAAATGAGCAGTTCTTC.